One and the same sample provided the 32 T cell receptor beta chains below, sequenced in a study of Graves' ophthalmopathy and Graves' hyperthyroidism. Amplification targeted the TCR beta CDR3 regions, with RNA transcripts as the source material. HTBI-primed first-round RT-PCR preceded second-round multiplex PCR. One entry per CDR3 protein results from TCRdb running MiXCR on the multiplex PCR reads. The sample carries about 380,000 distinct CDR3 sequences, 15% recorded once. Specimen: peripheral blood. The receptor set was obtained from a woman between 18 and 29 years old with stable Graves' hyperthyroidism.

This clonotype was seen repeatedly, ten times or more. The chain carries TRBV12-3 or TRBV12-4 and TRBJ1-2; 12 positions match TRBD1. Trimming took 6 bases from V and 7 from J; bases not matched to a gene: 3. The CDR3 consists of 13 residues. DNA of the CDR3: TGTGCCAGCAGGGGACAGGGGGCGCCTGGCTACACCTTC. As protein: CASRGQGAPGYTF.

This clonotype occurred many times. The V call is TRBV12-3 or TRBV12-4, the J call TRBJ1-6, with D unresolved. V was pared by 3 bases and J by 2 bases, with 8 bases between. The length of the CDR3 is 15 residues. In DNA, the CDR3 is TGTGCCAGCAGTTTGGGCCGGGCCTATAATTCACCCCTCCACTTT. Translated, it gives CASSLGRAYNSPLHF.

In the case of this clonotype: This may be a read error, as it is one base from a much larger clone. This chain joins TRBV6-1 and TRBJ1-6; possibly TRBD1 for D (6 bases). Germline lookup yields CDR1 MNHNS and CDR2 SASEGT. The CDR3 totals 12 residues. The DNA of the CDR3 is TGTGCCACGGACAGTCCGGGGTCACCCTTCCACTTT. It codes for CATDSPGSPFHF.

This chain links TRBV4-1 with TRBJ1-1; D might be TRBD1 (5 bases). The CDR3 length is 15 residues. From germline, CDR1 is MGHRA and CDR2 YSYEKL. V was cut by 4 bases and J by 4 bases, with 16 bases left in between. The CDR3 DNA reads TGCGCCAGCAGCCCCTTCACGGGGGATCGCACTGAAGCTTTCTTT. Translating it yields CASSPFTGDRTEAFF.

The rearrangement joins TRBV12-3 or TRBV12-4 to TRBJ1-1; 8 bases align to TRBD1. V was pared by 7 bases and J by 0 bases, with 4 bases of the junction left unmatched. The CDR3 has 14 amino acids. CDR3 loop: CASIQDRVNTEAFF. DNA for the CDR3: TGTGCCAGCATTCAGGACAGGGTGAACACTGAAGCTTTCTTT.

This clonotype was observed at least ten times. The V gene is TRBV27, the J gene TRBJ2-7; D remains ambiguous. From germline, CDR1 is MNHEY and CDR2 SMNVEV (reference sequence). V was clipped by 2 bases and J by 2 bases, with 7 bases between them. The CDR3 sequence is 13 residues long. The CDR3 DNA reads TGTGCCAGCAGTTTAGCAGAAACCTACGAGCAGTACTTC. As protein: CASSLAETYEQYF.

This clonotype was found many times. This chain joins TRBV6-2 or TRBV6-3 and TRBJ2-5; possible D gene TRBD1, 6 bases. Germline assignment: CDR1 MNHEY and CDR2 SVGEGT. V was cut by 0 bases and J by 5 bases, with 13 bases left in between. The CDR3 spans 15 residues. CDR3 loop: CASSYSKWGPETQYF. In DNA form, the CDR3 reads TGTGCCAGCAGTTACTCGAAGTGGGGGCCTGAGACCCAGTACTTC.

This clonotype was counted at least ten times. The chain employs TRBV12-3 or TRBV12-4 and TRBJ1-2; D is possibly TRBD1 (5 bases). This CDR3 region has 13 residues. V was cut by 7 bases and J by 3 bases, with 12 bases left in between. The CDR3 loop reads CASTWDGHYGYTF. The DNA for the CDR3 is TGTGCCAGCACCTGGGACGGACACTATGGCTACACCTTC.

The chain combines TRBV24-1 with TRBJ2-6; 9 bases line up with TRBD1. V was clipped by 2 bases and J by 7 bases; unmatched bases: 5. Germline V gene sequence: CDR1 KGHDR, CDR2 SFDVKD. The CDR3 is 16 amino acids. CDR3 bases: TGTGCCACCAGTGATTCCAGACAGGGGGATGCCAACGTCCTGACTTTC. Translating gives CATSDSRQGDANVLTF.

A few counts support this clonotype. The chain links TRBV10-3 to TRBJ1-1; no clear D. V dropped 6 bases and J dropped 0 bases, with 14 bases sitting between them. Germline CDR1 reads ENHRY; CDR2 reads SYGVKD. This CDR3 contains 15 residues. The chain's CDR3 is CAIRSRGQLNTEAFF. CDR3 in DNA: TGTGCCATCAGATCCAGAGGCCAGCTGAACACTGAAGCTTTCTTT.

The chain is built from TRBV11-1 and TRBJ1-2; D might be TRBD1 (5 bases). This CDR3 is built from 16 residues. Trimming cost V 3 bases and J 0 bases, with 14 bases left between them. Looked up from germline, CDR1 is SGHAT and CDR2 is FQDESV (reference sequence). CDR3 amino acids: CASSLDLRTSNYGYTF. The CDR3 DNA is TGTGCCAGCAGCTTGGACCTAAGGACATCTAACTATGGCTACACCTTC.

This clonotype was detected many times. The genes are TRBV6-2 or TRBV6-3 and TRBJ2-2; D gene uncertain. Trimming removed 6 bases from V and 3 bases from J, with 8 bases in between. The CDR3 is 13 residues long. Per germline, CDR1 MNHEY and CDR2 SVGEGT. The CDR3 DNA reads TGTGCCAGCAGAGTGGAGTACACCGGGGAGCTGTTTTTT. This codes for CASRVEYTGELFF.

This clonotype appeared many times. The gene calls are TRBV12-3 or TRBV12-4 and TRBJ2-3, with 9 bases aligning to TRBD2. The CDR3 spans 15 residues. Trimming took 5 bases from V and 0 from J; bases not matched to a gene: 3. CDR3 sequence (DNA): TGTGCCAGCAGTGTGGGACTAGCAAGCACAGATACGCAGTATTTT. Its translation is CASSVGLASTDTQYF.

This clonotype was counted many times. The gene calls are TRBV6-1 and TRBJ2-5, with TRBD1 as a possible D gene (6 bases). CDR3 length: 13 residues. Germline CDR1 and CDR2: MNHNS and SASEGT. V lost 8 bases and J 2 bases, leaving 12 bases between the germline ends. For the CDR3, the DNA is TGTGCCAGCTTGTCGGACAGTCAAGAGACCCAGTACTTC. Protein: CASLSDSQETQYF.

This clonotype was seen a handful of times. This chain joins TRBV6-2 or TRBV6-3 and TRBJ2-2; 9 bases fit TRBD1. The CDR3 is made up of 15 amino acids. The V gene's germline CDR1 is MNHEY and CDR2 SVGEGT. The ends lost 7 bases at V and 5 bases at J; junction bases unmatched: 8. The CDR3: CASNRQGVGTGELFF. The CDR3 DNA reads as TGTGCCAGCAACCGACAGGGGGTCGGGACCGGGGAGCTGTTTTTT.

This clonotype was counted many times. The rearrangement links TRBV5-6 to TRBJ2-7, with D possibly TRBD2 on 5 matching bases. Between the trimmed V and J ends, which lost 5 bases and 5 bases, there was a span of 8 bases. This CDR3 has 11 amino acids. Per the germline V gene, CDR1 is SGHDT and CDR2 is YYEEEE. The DNA for the CDR3 is TGTGCCAGCAGACTTAGCGACGAGCAGTACTTC. Translated, it gives CASRLSDEQYF. Filled out from reference TRBV5-6 and TRBJ2-7, the complete variable domain reads DAGVTQSPTHLIKTRGQQVTLRCSPKSGHDTVSWYQQALGQGPQFIFQYYEEEERQRGNFPDRFSGHQFPNYSSELNVNALLLGDSALYLCASRLSDEQYFGPGTRLTVT.

The chain recombines TRBV11-2 with TRBJ2-7; 7 nucleotides match TRBD2. V shed 2 bases and J 2 bases; nucleotides not matched to a gene: 6. The CDR3 extends over 15 amino acids. The V gene's germline CDR1 is SGHAT and CDR2 FQNNGV. The CDR3 DNA follows: TGTGCCAGCAGCTTACAGGAGGGAGGGACCTACGAGCAGTACTTC. Translating it yields CASSLQEGGTYEQYF. Full variable domain (missing parts from reference TRBV11-2 and TRBJ2-7): EAGVAQSPRYKIIEKRQSVAFWCNPISGHATLYWYQQILGQGPKLLIQFQNNGVVDDSQLPKDRFSAERLKGVDSTLKIQPAKLEDSAVYLCASSLQEGGTYEQYFGPGTRLTVT.

V gene TRBV29-1 combines with J gene TRBJ1-4, with D perhaps matching TRBD1 (5 bases). The germline CDR1 and CDR2 sequences are SQVTM and ANQGSEA. Trimming pared 6 bases from V and 5 bases from J, leaving 19 bases between. The CDR3 has 15 residues. DNA for the CDR3: TGCAGCGTCGCGGGATTTCAGGGTGCCAATGAAAAACTGTTTTTT. This sequence encodes CSVAGFQGANEKLFF.

This clonotype was seen at least ten times. The chain combines TRBV7-8 with TRBJ2-7; D is perhaps TRBD1 (8 bases). The length of the CDR3 is 14 residues. From germline, CDR1 is SGHVS and CDR2 FQNEAQ. The V gene lost 5 bases and the J gene lost 3 bases, with 14 bases spanning the gap. Written as DNA, the CDR3 is TGTGCCAGCAGCGTCAACAGGGGGGGCTACGAGCAGTACTTC. Its protein is CASSVNRGGYEQYF.

This clonotype was observed at least ten times. This rearrangement joins TRBV12-3 or TRBV12-4 to TRBJ2-2, with D possibly matching TRBD2 (5 bases). This CDR3 is built from 14 residues. The V and J ends lost 6 bases and 4 bases respectively, with 12 bases between them. CDR3 bases: TGTGCCAGCAGCACTAGTGCTGGCACCGGGGAGCTGTTTTTT. Its translation is CASSTSAGTGELFF.

V is TRBV6-5 and J is TRBJ2-7; D uncertain. The CDR3 is made up of 13 amino acids. Germline V gene sequence: CDR1 MNHEY, CDR2 SVGAGI. V was cut by 0 bases and J by 1 base, with 4 bases left in between. The CDR3, as DNA: TGTGCCAGCAGTTACTCACAGTCCTACGAGCAGTACTTC. Translation: CASSYSQSYEQYF.

This clonotype has ten or more counts. The chain employs TRBV6-5 and TRBJ1-5, with D unresolved. Trimming shortened V by 3 bases and J by 5 bases, and 14 bases separated the two germline ends. The CDR3 totals 15 residues. Looked up from germline, CDR1 is MNHEY and CDR2 is SVGAGI. The chain's CDR3 is CASSYLWEMDQPQHF. DNA for the CDR3: TGTGCCAGCAGTTATCTCTGGGAGATGGATCAGCCCCAGCATTTT.

The sample holds a few counts of this clonotype. This chain uses TRBV6-1 with TRBJ2-3, with D perhaps TRBD1 (6 bases). Trimming pared 8 bases from V and 2 bases from J, leaving 11 bases between. CDR3 size: 13 residues. Per the germline V gene, CDR1 is MNHNS and CDR2 is SASEGT. DNA of the CDR3: TGTGCCAGCGGGGGCGTCTTCACAGATACGCAGTATTTT. This gives the protein CASGGVFTDTQYF.

At least ten counts were recorded for this clonotype. The chain combines TRBV6-1 with TRBJ2-7; D gene unclear. The germline V gene has CDR1 MNHNS and CDR2 SASEGT. The CDR3 runs to 13 residues. Trimming removed 4 bases at V and 2 bases at J, with 9 bases between. CDR3 residues: CASSGRYTYEQYF. In DNA form, the CDR3 reads TGTGCCAGCAGTGGTCGATATACCTACGAGCAGTACTTC.

This clonotype was counted many times. The rearrangement uses TRBV5-1 and TRBJ1-6; the match to TRBD1 covers 7 bases. The germline V gene has CDR1 SGHRS and CDR2 YFSETQ. Trimming cost V 3 bases and J 6 bases; bases outside gene matches: 6. The CDR3 covers 15 residues. CDR3 nucleotides: TGCGCCAGCAGCTCAGGGACAGTCGGTAATTCACCCCTCCACTTT. This sequence encodes CASSSGTVGNSPLHF. Full variable domain (outside the CDR3, taken from reference TRBV5-1 and TRBJ1-6): KAGVTQTPRYLIKTRGQQVTLSCSPISGHRSVSWYQQTPGQGLQFLFEYFSETQRNKGNFPGRFSGRQFSNSRSEMNVSTLELGDSALYLCASSSGTVGNSPLHFGNGTRLTVT.

This clonotype has ten or more counts. V gene TRBV6-1 combines with J gene TRBJ1-1, with D unresolved. Per the germline V gene, CDR1 is MNHNS and CDR2 is SASEGT. The CDR3 has 12 amino acids. Trimming left V 8 bases short and J 3 bases short, with 10 bases between. The CDR3 loop is CASSGEYTEAFF. As DNA, the CDR3 is TGTGCCAGCTCTGGGGAATACACTGAAGCTTTCTTT.

This clonotype was seen ten or more times. This chain uses TRBV20-1 with TRBJ1-1; D possibly corresponds to TRBD1 (6 bases). V was clipped by 0 bases and J by 4 bases, with 21 bases between them. In germline, CDR1 is DFQATT, CDR2 SNEGSKA (reference sequence). The CDR3 contains 17 residues. The CDR3 region is CSARDGGARGRGTEAFF. CDR3 nucleotides: TGCAGTGCTAGAGATGGGGGGGCACGGGGAAGGGGCACTGAAGCTTTCTTT.

Ten or more counts support this clonotype. V gene TRBV5-8 combines with J gene TRBJ2-5, with unresolved D. Trimming removed 6 bases at V and 2 bases at J, with 17 bases between. CDR1 and CDR2 from the germline V gene are SGHTS and YDEGEE. CDR3 length: 15 amino acids. The CDR3 is CASTRHDGRQETQYF. Here the CDR3 DNA reads TGTGCCAGCACCCGTCATGACGGCAGACAAGAGACCCAGTACTTC.

This clonotype was seen ten or more times. J is TRBJ1-1 and V is TRBV18; 7 positions agree with TRBD1. This CDR3 contains 14 residues. V dropped 4 bases and J dropped 3; count of bases not matched to a gene: 5. Germline V CDR1 and CDR2: KGHSH, LQKENI. The CDR3: CASSRETGYTEAFF. As DNA, the CDR3 is TGTGCCAGCTCACGCGAGACAGGGTACACTGAAGCTTTCTTT.

This clonotype was counted only a few times. The chain links TRBV18 to TRBJ1-5; 7 bases fit TRBD1. The V segment lost 6 bases and the J segment 9 bases; nucleotides outside the gene matches: 14. This CDR3 comprises 15 residues. CDR1 and CDR2 (germline): KGHSH, LQKENI. CDR3 in amino acids: CASSVGNRGSGPQHF. The CDR3 DNA is TGTGCCAGCTCTGTCGGGAACAGGGGTTCCGGGCCCCAGCATTTT.

This clonotype appeared many times. CDR3 residues: CASSPEVGTGGEQYF. The CDR3 DNA is TGTGCCAGCTCACCAGAGGTAGGGACAGGGGGCGAGCAGTACTTC. The chain has TRBV18 and TRBJ2-7; 11 nucleotides align to TRBD1. The CDR3 length is 15 residues. The germline CDR1 and CDR2 sequences are KGHSH and LQKENI. Trimming at V came to 2 bases and at J to 6 bases, leaving 6 bases not matched to a gene.

In the case of this clonotype: A single base separates this from a much larger clone, so it may be a read error. The V call is TRBV12-5, the J call TRBJ2-7; 9 nucleotides align to TRBD1. J lost 3 bases, V lost 3 bases, and 9 bases had no gene match. From germline, CDR1 is LGHNT and CDR2 FRNRAP. The CDR3 length is 16 residues. The CDR3 bases are TGTGCTAGTGGTTTTGGGGGGACAGGGCTATTCTACGAGCAGTACTTC. Encoded protein: CASGFGGTGLFYEQYF.